The entry that follows covers one TCR beta chain sequence. This entry belongs to a study of technical replicates of blood from a handful of donors. TCRdb's copy holds only in-frame clones and misses some; the assay was immunoSEQ multiplex PCR. The sample contains under 90,000 clones, 93% of which appear only once. V shed 2 bases and J 2 bases; nucleotides not matched to a gene: 5. CDR1 is MNHEY and CDR2 is SVGAGI in the germline V gene. This CDR3 has 16 amino acids. The rearrangement joins TRBV6-5 to TRBJ2-3; the match to TRBD1 covers 9 bases. This clonotype was sampled from a human donor in good health. The sample comprised T cells isolated from PBMCs. CDR3 nucleotides: TGTGCCAGCAGTTACACAACAGGGGGCTTCACAGATACGCAGTATTTT. This encodes CASSYTTGGFTDTQYF.